This T cell receptor (beta chain) originates from a study of CD8 T cells in Susac syndrome. The RNA input was about 0.45 to 1 ug, and it was reverse transcribed with random hexamers. It was immunoSEQ multiplex PCR that amplified TCR beta CDR3 across 54 Vbeta and 13 Jbeta. TCRdb called the immunoSEQ multiplex PCR reads again in MiXCR, with one record for every CDR3 protein. The data show approximately 280,000 distinct CDR3 sequences, about 85% seen once. Trimming removed 4 bases from V and 5 bases from J; junction bases left unmatched: 7. Germline V lookup: CDR1 MDHEN, CDR2 SYDVKM. This CDR3 spans 14 amino acids. Sequencing of TCR beta was carried out in blood CD8+ and CD4+ T cells. Negative magnetic isolation gave CD8+ and CD4+ cells; FACS enriched CD8+ TEMRA.

The sequence was obtained from a human donor with multiple sclerosis. The specimen was CD8+ T cells from PBMCs. V is TRBV28 and J is TRBJ2-7; 8 nucleotides match TRBD1. The CDR3 nucleotides read TGTGCCAGCAGTTACCTCAGGGGGCACGACGAGCAGTACTTC. Translation: CASSYLRGHDEQYF.